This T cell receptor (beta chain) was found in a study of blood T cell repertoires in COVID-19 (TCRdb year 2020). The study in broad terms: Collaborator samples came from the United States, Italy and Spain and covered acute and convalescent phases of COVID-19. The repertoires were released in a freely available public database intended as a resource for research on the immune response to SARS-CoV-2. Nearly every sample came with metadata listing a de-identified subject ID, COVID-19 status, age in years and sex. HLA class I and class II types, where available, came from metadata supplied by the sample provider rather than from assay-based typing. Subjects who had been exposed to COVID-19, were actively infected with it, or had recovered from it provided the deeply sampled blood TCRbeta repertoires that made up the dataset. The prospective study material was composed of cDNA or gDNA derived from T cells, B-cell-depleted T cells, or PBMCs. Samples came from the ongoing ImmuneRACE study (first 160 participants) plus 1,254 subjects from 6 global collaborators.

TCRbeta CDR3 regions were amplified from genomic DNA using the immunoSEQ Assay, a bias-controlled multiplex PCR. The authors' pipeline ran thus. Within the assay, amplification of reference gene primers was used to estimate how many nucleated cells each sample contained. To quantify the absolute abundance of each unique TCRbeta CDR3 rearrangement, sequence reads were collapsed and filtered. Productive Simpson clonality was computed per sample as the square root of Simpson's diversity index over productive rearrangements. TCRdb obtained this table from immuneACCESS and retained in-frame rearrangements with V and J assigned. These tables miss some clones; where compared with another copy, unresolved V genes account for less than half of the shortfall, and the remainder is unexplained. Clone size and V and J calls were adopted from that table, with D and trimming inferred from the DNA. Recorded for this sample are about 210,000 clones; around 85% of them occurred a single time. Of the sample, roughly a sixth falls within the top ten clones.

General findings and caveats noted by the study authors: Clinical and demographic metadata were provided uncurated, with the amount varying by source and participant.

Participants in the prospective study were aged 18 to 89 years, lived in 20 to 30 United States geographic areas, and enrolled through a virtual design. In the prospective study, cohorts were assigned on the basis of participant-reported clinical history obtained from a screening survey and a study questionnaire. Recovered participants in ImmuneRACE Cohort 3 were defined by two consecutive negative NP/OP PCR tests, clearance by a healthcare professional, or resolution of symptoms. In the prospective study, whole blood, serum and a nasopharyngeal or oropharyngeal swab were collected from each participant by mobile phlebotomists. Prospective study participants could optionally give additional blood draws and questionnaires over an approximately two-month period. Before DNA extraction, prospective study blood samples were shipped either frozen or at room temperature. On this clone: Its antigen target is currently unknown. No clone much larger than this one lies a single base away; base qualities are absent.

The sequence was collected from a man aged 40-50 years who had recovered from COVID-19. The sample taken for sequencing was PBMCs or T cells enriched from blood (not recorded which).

The base sequence is TGTGCCAGCTCACCAAACCAGGGGACCACAGATACGCAGTATTTT. Its protein reads: CASSPNQGTTDTQYF. The V gene is TRBV18 and the J gene is TRBJ2-3; a weak D assignment points to TRBD1 (6 bases agree). The junction carries 11 bases between V and J, which are trimmed by 2 bases and 2 bases respectively. In the germline V gene, CDR1 corresponds to KGHSH and CDR2 to LQKENI. The CDR3 starts with the cysteine, ends with the phenylalanine, and has 15 residues. The kept DNA is CDR3 alone, 45 bases in frame from the first base.